Sequencing of this T cell receptor (beta chain) was carried out in a study of T cell repertoires in cytomegalovirus infection. This clonotype was counted only a few times. TCRdb passed the reads through MiXCR, listing each CDR3 protein once. The repertoire holds hundreds of thousands of distinct CDR3 sequences, roughly 9.3% seen once, with around 2.6% in the top ten. Losses at the gene ends were 1 base for V and 5 bases for J; bases not matched to a gene: 4. Germline V gene sequence: CDR1 MDHEN, CDR2 SYDVKM. The length of the CDR3 is 14 residues. This clonotype was obtained from a human donor in good health (CMV status not recorded). Some clones in this sample may be carry-over from other donors' samples. The chain couples TRBV28 to TRBJ2-5, with TRBD2 matching over 7 bases. Input material: PBMCs. DNA for the CDR3: TGTGCCAGCAGTTTATTTGGGGGAGGGGAGACCCAGTACTTC. As protein: CASSLFGGGETQYF.